The 31 T cell receptor beta chains listed next were all sequenced from one sample in a study of PD-1 blockade in classical Hodgkin lymphoma. After autologous stem cell transplantation all patients relapsed, and prior brentuximab vedotin exposure differed between cohorts. Assay: immunoSEQ multiplex PCR; the TCRdb copy retains only in-frame clones and omits some. The sample has approximately 65,000 clones; around 89% are singletons. The sample was peripheral blood mononuclear cells (PBMCs), taken at baseline. Receptors originate from a human donor with classical Hodgkin lymphoma.

In its sample, this clone was seen once. The chain uses TRBV7-6 and TRBJ1-1, with D perhaps TRBD1 (5 bases). The CDR3 spans 12 residues. The ends were cut back, 5 bases at V and 8 bases at J, with 12 bases in the middle. Per germline, CDR1 SGHVS and CDR2 FNYEAQ. CDR3 DNA: TGTGCCAGCAGCGGTGGGGGATCCGAAGCTTTCTTT. Amino acids: CASSGGGSEAFF.

The V call is TRBV6-5, the J call TRBJ2-7; TRBD1 might be the D (6 bases). Germline assignment: CDR1 MNHEY and CDR2 SVGAGI. V shed 5 bases and J shed 5 bases, with 16 bases lying between them. The CDR3 length is 14 residues. The CDR3 DNA reads as TGTGCCAGCAGTCCCACCGGGACATGGGACGAGCAGTACTTC. Translating gives CASSPTGTWDEQYF.

The V call is TRBV13, the J call TRBJ2-3; TRBD2 matches at 11 bases. Germline V gene sequence: CDR1 PRHDT, CDR2 FYEKMQ (reference sequence). This CDR3 spans 15 amino acids. V shed 6 bases and J 5 bases; nucleotides not matched to a gene: 7. CDR3 nucleotide sequence: TGTGCCAGCAGGGTCGTAGCGGGGGGGCGAGATACGCAGTATTTT. This translates into CASRVVAGGRDTQYF.

The chain combines TRBV7-2 with TRBJ1-3; 10 nucleotides line up with TRBD1. The CDR3 contains 16 residues. Trimming at V came to 4 bases and at J to 3 bases, leaving 6 bases not matched to a gene. Germline V gene sequence: CDR1 SGHTA, CDR2 FQGNSA. The CDR3, as DNA: TGTGCCAGCAGCTCTTACGACAGGGGGCGTGGAAACACCATATATTTT. Translated: CASSSYDRGRGNTIYF.

The chain joins TRBV28 to TRBJ1-4; 7 positions match TRBD1. This CDR3 comprises 15 residues. Germline V gene lookup returns CDR1 MDHEN and CDR2 SYDVKM. Germline trimming cut 4 bases from V and 3 bases from J; bases unmatched to any gene: 5. CDR3 region: CASSSTGVANEKLFF. The CDR3 DNA reads as TGTGCCAGCAGTTCTACAGGGGTAGCTAATGAAAAACTGTTTTTT. Combining the CDR3 with reference TRBV28 and TRBJ1-4 gives the whole variable domain DVKVTQSSRYLVKRTGEKVFLECVQDMDHENMFWYRQDPGLGLRLIYFSYDVKMKEKGDIPEGYSVSREKKERFSLILESASTNQTSMYLCASSSTGVANEKLFFGSGTQLSVL.

The J gene is TRBJ1-4, the V gene TRBV5-6, with 9 positions matching TRBD1. Germline loops: CDR1 SGHDT, CDR2 YYEEEE. The CDR3 spans 15 residues. The V segment lost 4 bases and the J segment 8 bases; nucleotides outside the gene matches: 9. This chain's CDR3 is CASSTAGTGYEKLFF. Here the CDR3 DNA reads TGTGCCAGCAGCACGGCCGGGACAGGGTACGAAAAACTGTTTTTT.

In its sample, this clone was seen once. V is TRBV11-2 and J is TRBJ2-1; tentatively, D is TRBD2 (6 bases). CDR3 length: 14 residues. V was shortened by 5 bases and J by 3 bases, with 11 bases between the two germline ends. CDR1 is SGHAT and CDR2 is FQNNGV in the germline V gene. As DNA, the CDR3 is TGTGCCAGCAGCCCAAGGGACTTCTACAATGAGCAGTTCTTC. Residues: CASSPRDFYNEQFF.

The V call is TRBV9, the J call TRBJ1-5; maybe TRBD1 (5 bases). CDR1 and CDR2 (germline): SGDLS, YYNGEE. V shed 0 bases and J shed 1 base, with 8 bases lying between them. This CDR3 has 15 amino acids. The CDR3 DNA reads as TGTGCCAGCAGCGTAGAGGGGAGGAGCAATCAGCCCCAGCATTTT. This gives the protein CASSVEGRSNQPQHF.

The V gene is TRBV6-5, the J gene TRBJ2-7; D is perhaps TRBD1 (6 bases). From germline, CDR1 is MNHEY and CDR2 SVGAGI. CDR3 length: 14 residues. Trimming cost V 3 bases and J 2 bases, with 11 bases left between them. CDR3 in amino acids: CASSYTDSAYEQYF. CDR3 DNA sequence: TGTGCCAGCAGTTATACGGACAGCGCCTACGAGCAGTACTTC.

There are a few counts of this clone. This chain connects TRBV10-1 to TRBJ1-2, with D perhaps TRBD1 (5 bases). Germline V gene sequence: CDR1 WNHNN, CDR2 SYGVQD (reference sequence). V was clipped by 6 bases and J by 8 bases, with 25 bases between them. The length of the CDR3 is 16 residues. DNA of the CDR3: TGCGCCAGCAGCGACGGAGGACGCAGGGAGGCTTGGGGCTACACCTTC. Translated, it gives CASSDGGRREAWGYTF.

The rearrangement links TRBV5-1 to TRBJ2-5, with TRBD1 matching over 7 bases. CDR3 length equals 14 residues. Germline CDR1 reads SGHRS; CDR2 reads YFSETQ. V dropped 5 bases and J dropped 2; count of bases not matched to a gene: 6. The CDR3 DNA reads as TGCGCCAGCAGGCCAACAGGGGATCAAGAGACCCAGTACTTC. This translates into CASRPTGDQETQYF. Combining the CDR3 with reference TRBV5-1 and TRBJ2-5 gives the whole variable domain KAGVTQTPRYLIKTRGQQVTLSCSPISGHRSVSWYQQTPGQGLQFLFEYFSETQRNKGNFPGRFSGRQFSNSRSEMNVSTLELGDSALYLCASRPTGDQETQYFGPGTRLLVL.

This chain joins TRBV9 and TRBJ2-3; 7 nucleotides agree with TRBD2. The CDR3 loop spans 17 amino acids. Losses at the gene ends were 2 bases for V and 1 base for J; bases not matched to a gene: 10. The germline CDR1 and CDR2 sequences are SGDLS and YYNGEE. CDR3 amino acids: CASSVAYLRGGTDTQYF. CDR3 coding DNA: TGTGCCAGCAGCGTCGCGTACCTACGGGGGGGCACAGATACGCAGTATTTT. The entire variable domain, with the rest obtained from reference TRBV9 and TRBJ2-3, is as follows: DSGVTQTPKHLITATGQRVTLRCSPRSGDLSVYWYQQSLDQGLQFLIQYYNGEERAKGNILERFSAQQFPDLHSELNLSSLELGDSALYFCASSVAYLRGGTDTQYFGPGTRLTVL.

The gene calls are TRBV12-5 and TRBJ1-6, with TRBD1 matching over 7 bases. This CDR3 has 16 residues. Germline CDR1 and CDR2: LGHNT and FRNRAP. The V segment lost 1 base and the J segment 10 bases; nucleotides outside the gene matches: 10. CDR3 nucleotide sequence: TGTGCTAGTGGTTTGGGTAAGACAGGGTTTTGGTCACCCCTCCACTTT. This encodes CASGLGKTGFWSPLHF.

The J gene is TRBJ1-6, the V gene TRBV19; 7 bases align to TRBD1. CDR3 length: 17 amino acids. Germline CDR1 and CDR2: LNHDA and SQIVND (reference sequence). With 6 bases clipped from V and 0 bases from J, the junction kept 8 bases outside the gene matches. The CDR3 sequence is CASSPGQASSYNSPLHF. As DNA, the CDR3 is TGTGCCAGTAGCCCCGGACAGGCGAGCTCCTATAATTCACCCCTCCACTTT.

For this clone: The sample carries other DNA sequences with the same CDR3. The CDR3 sequence: CASSPSSYEQYF. The CDR3, as DNA: TGTGCCAGCAGCCCTAGCTCCTACGAGCAGTACTTC. The rearrangement links TRBV7-2 to TRBJ2-7, with D hard to call. Germline CDR1 and CDR2: SGHTA and FQGNSA. CDR3 length: 12 residues. Trimming took off 5 bases at V and 0 bases at J, with 5 bases between the two ends.

The rearrangement uses TRBV29-1 and TRBJ1-1; D ambiguous. Germline V lookup: CDR1 SQVTM, CDR2 ANQGSEA. CDR3 length: 10 residues. Between the trimmed V and J ends, which lost 5 bases and 6 bases, there was a span of 7 bases. CDR3 amino acids: CSVLEAEAFF. The CDR3 bases are TGCAGCGTTTTGGAGGCTGAAGCTTTCTTT.

The chain combines TRBV12-5 with TRBJ1-3, with unresolved D. The CDR3 is made up of 15 amino acids. Germline-derived CDR1 and CDR2 are LGHNT and FRNRAP. Trimming pared 1 base from V and 2 bases from J, leaving 9 bases between. The CDR3, as DNA: TGTGCTAGTGGTTTGGCCCGGACTGCTGGAAACACCATATATTTT. This translates into CASGLARTAGNTIYF.

The V call is TRBV7-9, the J call TRBJ2-3, with D possibly being TRBD2 (5 bases). CDR3 length: 17 amino acids. The V gene's germline CDR1 is SEHNR and CDR2 FQNEAQ (reference sequence). Trimming took off 5 bases at V and 6 bases at J, with 24 bases between the two ends. CDR3 residues: CASSPRGLSGNVDTQYF. DNA of the CDR3: TGTGCCAGCAGCCCCCGAGGGTTGTCGGGTAATGTGGATACGCAGTATTTT. Looking up the rest from reference TRBV7-9 and TRBJ2-3 gives the full variable domain: DTGVSQNPRHKITKRGQNVTFRCDPISEHNRLYWYRQTLGQGPEFLTYFQNEAQLEKSRLLSDRFSAERPKGSFSTLEIQRTEQGDSAMYLCASSPRGLSGNVDTQYFGPGTRLTVL.

This clone came up a few times. This chain links TRBV9 with TRBJ2-5; D remains unclear. The CDR3 sequence is 14 residues long. V was trimmed by 6 bases and J by 2 bases, leaving 14 bases between them. Germline CDR1 is SGDLS and CDR2 is YYNGEE. In nucleotides, the CDR3 is TGTGCCAGCAATGTTGGCCAACGACAAGAGACCCAGTACTTC. This sequence encodes CASNVGQRQETQYF.

This clone appeared a single time. The chain couples TRBV19 to TRBJ2-2; D is unclear. Germline V lookup: CDR1 LNHDA, CDR2 SQIVND (reference sequence). V dropped 3 bases and J dropped 7 bases, with 12 bases sitting between them. The CDR3 loop spans 14 amino acids. CDR3 amino acids: CASSILLFGGELFF. CDR3 nucleotide sequence: TGTGCCAGTAGTATTTTACTATTTGGCGGGGAGCTGTTTTTT.

The chain combines TRBV7-9 with TRBJ2-3; 10 bases match TRBD2. Germline lookup yields CDR1 SEHNR and CDR2 FQNEAQ (reference sequence). V lost 8 bases, J lost 1 base, and 6 bases stayed unmatched. The CDR3 totals 15 residues. The chain's CDR3 is CASCQGLAGTDTQYF. The CDR3 coding sequence is TGTGCCAGCTGTCAAGGACTAGCGGGCACAGATACGCAGTATTTT.

This chain uses TRBV4-2 with TRBJ1-3; D is uncertain. V was pared by 4 bases and J by 1 base, with 11 bases between. The CDR3 runs to 15 residues. Germline-derived CDR1 and CDR2 are LGHNA and YNFKEQ. The CDR3 DNA reads as TGTGCCAGCAGCCCTTTTTGGGGATCTGGAAACACCATATATTTT. This codes for CASSPFWGSGNTIYF.

The chain employs TRBV28 and TRBJ2-1, with 11 bases lining up with TRBD2. Per the germline V gene, CDR1 is MDHEN and CDR2 is SYDVKM. This CDR3 is 14 amino acids long. Unmatched junction bases numbered 4, after V lost 8 bases and J lost 4 bases. The CDR3 nucleotides read TGTGCCAGCCTAGTAGCGGGGGGGTACAATGAGCAGTTCTTC. This gives the protein CASLVAGGYNEQFF.

The chain couples TRBV11-3 to TRBJ2-3, with D tentatively TRBD1 or TRBD2 (5 bases each). Trimming stripped 2 bases from V and 1 base from J, with 13 bases between. Germline CDR1 reads SGHNT; CDR2 reads YENEEA. The CDR3 extends over 16 amino acids. For the CDR3, the DNA is TGTGCCAGCAGCTTATCCGGGGACGGGGGCACAGATACGCAGTATTTT. Translated: CASSLSGDGGTDTQYF. The full variable domain, its missing parts supplied by reference TRBV11-3 and TRBJ2-3, is EAGVVQSPRYKIIEKKQPVAFWCNPISGHNTLYWYLQNLGQGPELLIRYENEEAVDDSQLPKDRFSAERLKGVDSTLKIQPAELGDSAVYLCASSLSGDGGTDTQYFGPGTRLTVL.

The CDR3: CASSWGHEQYF. The DNA of the CDR3 is TGTGCCAGCAGCTGGGGACACGAGCAGTACTTC. The rearrangement uses TRBV7-9 and TRBJ2-7; either TRBD1 or TRBD2 may fit D (5 bases each). CDR3 length: 11 amino acids. Germline CDR1 SEHNR, CDR2 FQNEAQ (reference sequence). Trimming cost V 4 bases and J 5 bases, with 6 bases left between them.

The chain couples TRBV6-5 to TRBJ1-1; TRBD1 matches at 8 bases. The CDR3 has 15 amino acids. Germline trimming cut 0 bases from V and 4 bases from J; bases unmatched to any gene: 4. Germline CDR1 and CDR2: MNHEY and SVGAGI. The CDR3 DNA reads as TGTGCCAGCAGTTACTCGATTACAGGGGGCACTGAAGCTTTCTTT. This encodes CASSYSITGGTEAFF.

The chain is built from TRBV7-2 and TRBJ1-4, with a possible D match to TRBD1 (5 bases). Germline CDR1 reads SGHTA; CDR2 reads FQGNSA. The CDR3 covers 15 residues. Trimming left V 1 base short and J 2 bases short, with 8 bases between. CDR3 sequence (DNA): TGTGCCAGCAGCTTAGTCCGGGGCACTAATGAAAAACTGTTTTTT. Translating gives CASSLVRGTNEKLFF.

This sequence joins TRBV6-5 and TRBJ1-2; 8 nucleotides agree with TRBD1. The CDR3 runs 13 residues. Germline V gene lookup returns CDR1 MNHEY and CDR2 SVGAGI. V lost 5 bases to trimming and J lost 9 bases; unmatched junction nucleotides: 8. The CDR3: CASSRTGRYSYTF. The CDR3 region has the DNA TGTGCCAGCAGTCGGACAGGGAGGTACAGCTACACCTTC.

The V gene is TRBV9, the J gene TRBJ1-6; D is unclear. V was trimmed by 0 bases and J by 0 bases, leaving 10 bases between them. The CDR3 has 17 residues. Germline V gene sequence: CDR1 SGDLS, CDR2 YYNGEE. CDR3 nucleotide sequence: TGTGCCAGCAGCGTAGAAACAACGAGCTCCTATAATTCACCCCTCCACTTT. Translated, it gives CASSVETTSSYNSPLHF.

CDR3 in amino acids: CASSQLVGASAIETQYF. CDR3 coding DNA: TGCGCCAGCAGCCAACTAGTCGGTGCTAGCGCTATTGAGACCCAGTACTTC. V is TRBV4-1 and J is TRBJ2-5; D is possibly TRBD2 (6 bases). Germline V CDR1 and CDR2: MGHRA, YSYEKL. The CDR3 is 17 residues long. Between the trimmed V and J ends, which lost 2 bases and 5 bases, there was a span of 21 bases.

The rearrangement uses TRBV9 and TRBJ2-7; 8 positions match TRBD2. Trimming cost V 4 bases and J 5 bases; bases outside gene matches: 17. Germline V gives CDR1 SGDLS, CDR2 YYNGEE. The CDR3 extends over 17 amino acids. CDR3 protein: CASSTSPSGTRRHEQYF. The CDR3 region has the DNA TGTGCCAGCAGCACTTCCCCATCCGGGACTAGGAGACACGAGCAGTACTTC.